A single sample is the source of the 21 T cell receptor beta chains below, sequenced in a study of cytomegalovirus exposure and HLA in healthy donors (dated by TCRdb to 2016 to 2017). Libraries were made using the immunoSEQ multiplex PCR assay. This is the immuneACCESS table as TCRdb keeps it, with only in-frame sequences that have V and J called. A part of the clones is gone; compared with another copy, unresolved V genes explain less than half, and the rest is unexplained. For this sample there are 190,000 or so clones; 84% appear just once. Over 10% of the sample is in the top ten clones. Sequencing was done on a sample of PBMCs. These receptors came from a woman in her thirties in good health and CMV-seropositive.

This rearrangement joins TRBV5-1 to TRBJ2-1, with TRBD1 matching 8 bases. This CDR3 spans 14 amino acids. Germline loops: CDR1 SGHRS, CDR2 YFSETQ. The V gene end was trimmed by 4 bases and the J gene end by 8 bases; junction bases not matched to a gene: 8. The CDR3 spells CASSVRQGLDEQFF. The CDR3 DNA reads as TGCGCCAGCAGCGTTAGACAGGGGTTGGATGAGCAGTTCTTC.

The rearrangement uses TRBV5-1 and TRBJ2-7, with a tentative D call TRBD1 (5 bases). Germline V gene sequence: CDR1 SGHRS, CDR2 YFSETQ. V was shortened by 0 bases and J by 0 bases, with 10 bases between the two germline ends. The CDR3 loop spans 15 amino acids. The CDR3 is CASSLEATVSYEQYF. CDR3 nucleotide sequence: TGCGCCAGCAGCTTGGAGGCGACAGTCTCCTACGAGCAGTACTTC.

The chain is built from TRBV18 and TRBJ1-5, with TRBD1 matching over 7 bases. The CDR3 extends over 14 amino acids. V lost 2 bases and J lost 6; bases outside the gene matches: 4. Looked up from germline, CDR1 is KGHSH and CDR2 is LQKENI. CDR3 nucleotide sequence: TGTGCCAGCTCACCAGGGACAGCCGGTCAGCCCCAGCATTTT. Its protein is CASSPGTAGQPQHF.

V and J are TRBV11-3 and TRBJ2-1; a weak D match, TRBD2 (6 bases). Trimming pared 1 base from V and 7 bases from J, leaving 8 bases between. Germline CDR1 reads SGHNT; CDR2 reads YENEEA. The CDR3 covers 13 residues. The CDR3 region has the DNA TGTGCCAGCAGCTTAGGTGGGAGGAATGAGCAGTTCTTC. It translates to CASSLGGRNEQFF. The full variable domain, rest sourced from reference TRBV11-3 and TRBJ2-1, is EAGVVQSPRYKIIEKKQPVAFWCNPISGHNTLYWYLQNLGQGPELLIRYENEEAVDDSQLPKDRFSAERLKGVDSTLKIQPAELGDSAVYLCASSLGGRNEQFFGPGTRLTVL.

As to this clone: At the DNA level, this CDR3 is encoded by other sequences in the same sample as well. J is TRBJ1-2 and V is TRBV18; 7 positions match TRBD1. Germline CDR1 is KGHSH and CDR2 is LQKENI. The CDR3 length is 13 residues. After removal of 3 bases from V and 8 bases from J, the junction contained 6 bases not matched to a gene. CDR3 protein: CASSPGQGEGYTF. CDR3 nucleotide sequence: TGTGCCAGCTCACCCGGCCAGGGGGAAGGCTACACCTTC.

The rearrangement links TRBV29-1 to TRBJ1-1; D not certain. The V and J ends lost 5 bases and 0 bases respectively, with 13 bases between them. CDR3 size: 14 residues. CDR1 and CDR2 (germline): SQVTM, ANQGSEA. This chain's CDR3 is CSVQISSLNTEAFF. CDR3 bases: TGCAGCGTTCAAATTAGCTCTTTGAACACTGAAGCTTTCTTT.

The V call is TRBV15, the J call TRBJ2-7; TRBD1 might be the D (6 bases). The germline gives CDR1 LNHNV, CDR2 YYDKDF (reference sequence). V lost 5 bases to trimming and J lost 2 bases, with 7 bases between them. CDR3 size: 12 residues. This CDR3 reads CATSPGAYEQYF. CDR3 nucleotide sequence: TGTGCCACCAGCCCAGGGGCCTACGAGCAGTACTTC.

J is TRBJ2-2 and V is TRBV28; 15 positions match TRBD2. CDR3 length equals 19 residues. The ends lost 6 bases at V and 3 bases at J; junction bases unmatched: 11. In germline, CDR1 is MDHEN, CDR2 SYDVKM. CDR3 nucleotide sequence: TGTGCCAGCAGCCCAGTAGGGACTAGCGGGGGGCTTGACACCGGGGAGCTGTTTTTT. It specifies CASSPVGTSGGLDTGELFF.

The CDR3 bases are TGTGCCTGGTCAGAGGAGGACTATGGCTACACCTTC. This gives the protein CAWSEEDYGYTF. This chain joins TRBV30 and TRBJ1-2; D not certain. In germline, CDR1 is GTSNPN, CDR2 SVGIG (reference sequence). The CDR3 is 12 residues long. Trimming took off 5 bases at V and 3 bases at J, with 10 bases between the two ends.

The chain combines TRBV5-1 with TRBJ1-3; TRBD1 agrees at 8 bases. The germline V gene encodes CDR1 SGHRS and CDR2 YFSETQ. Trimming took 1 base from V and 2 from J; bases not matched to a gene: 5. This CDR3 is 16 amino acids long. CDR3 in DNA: TGCGCCAGCAGCTTGCTCCCGACAGGGGCTGGAAACACCATATATTTT. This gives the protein CASSLLPTGAGNTIYF.

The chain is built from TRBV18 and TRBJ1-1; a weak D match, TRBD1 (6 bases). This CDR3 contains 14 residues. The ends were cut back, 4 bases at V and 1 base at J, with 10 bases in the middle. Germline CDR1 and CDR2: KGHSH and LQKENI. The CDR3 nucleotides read TGTGCCAGCTCACTAACGACAGGGAACACTGAAGCTTTCTTT. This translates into CASSLTTGNTEAFF.

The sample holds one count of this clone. The chain's CDR3 is CASSLRRAVNTEAFF. CDR3 bases: TGCGCCAGCAGCTTGCGGCGGGCAGTGAACACTGAAGCTTTCTTT. The chain links TRBV5-1 to TRBJ1-1; the D is unclear. Germline V gene data show CDR1 as SGHRS and CDR2 as YFSETQ. V was shortened by 1 base and J by 0 bases, with 10 bases between the two germline ends. CDR3 length: 15 amino acids.

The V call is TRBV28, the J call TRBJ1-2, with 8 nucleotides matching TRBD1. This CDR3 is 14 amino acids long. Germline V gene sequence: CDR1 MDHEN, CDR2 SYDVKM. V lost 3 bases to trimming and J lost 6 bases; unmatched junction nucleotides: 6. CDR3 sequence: CASSLQGAIHGYTF. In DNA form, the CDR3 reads TGTGCCAGCAGTTTGCAGGGGGCAATCCATGGCTACACCTTC.

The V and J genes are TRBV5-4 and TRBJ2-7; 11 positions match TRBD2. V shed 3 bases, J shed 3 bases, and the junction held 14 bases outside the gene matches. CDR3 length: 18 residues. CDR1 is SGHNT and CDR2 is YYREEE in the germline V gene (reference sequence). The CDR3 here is CASSSSPGSGRVSYEQYF. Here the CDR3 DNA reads TGTGCCAGCAGCTCCTCCCCCGGTAGCGGGAGGGTTAGCTACGAGCAGTACTTC.

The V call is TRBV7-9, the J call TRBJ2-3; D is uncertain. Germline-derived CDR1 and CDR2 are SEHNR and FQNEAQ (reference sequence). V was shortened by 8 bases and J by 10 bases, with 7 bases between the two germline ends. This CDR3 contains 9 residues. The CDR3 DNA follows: TGTGCCAGCCCGTCCCCGCAGTATTTT. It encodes CASPSPQYF.

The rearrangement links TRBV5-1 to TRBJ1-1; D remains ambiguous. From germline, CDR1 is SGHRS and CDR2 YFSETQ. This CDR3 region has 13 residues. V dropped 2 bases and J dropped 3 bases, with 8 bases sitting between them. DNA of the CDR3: TGCGCCAGCAGCTTCACCCAGGACACTGAAGCTTTCTTT. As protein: CASSFTQDTEAFF.

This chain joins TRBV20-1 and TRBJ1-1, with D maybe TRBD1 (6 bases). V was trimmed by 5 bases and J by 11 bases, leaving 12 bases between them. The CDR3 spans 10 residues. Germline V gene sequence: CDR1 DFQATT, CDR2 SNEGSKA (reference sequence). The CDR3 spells CSAAGAHAFF. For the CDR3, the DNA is TGCAGTGCTGCAGGGGCCCACGCTTTCTTT.

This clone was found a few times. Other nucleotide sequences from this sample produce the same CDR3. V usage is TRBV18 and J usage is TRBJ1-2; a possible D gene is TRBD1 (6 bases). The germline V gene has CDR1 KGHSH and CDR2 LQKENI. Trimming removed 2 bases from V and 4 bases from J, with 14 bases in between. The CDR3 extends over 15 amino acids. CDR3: CASSPGQGGGYGYTF. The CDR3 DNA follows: TGTGCCAGCTCACCAGGTCAGGGAGGGGGCTATGGCTACACCTTC.

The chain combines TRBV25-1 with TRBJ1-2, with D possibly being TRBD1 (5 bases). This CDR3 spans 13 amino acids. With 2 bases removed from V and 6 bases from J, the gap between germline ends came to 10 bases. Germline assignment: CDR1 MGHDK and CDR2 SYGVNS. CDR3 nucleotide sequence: TGTGCCAGCAGTGAAGCGGGGACCCATGGCTACACCTTC. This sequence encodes CASSEAGTHGYTF.

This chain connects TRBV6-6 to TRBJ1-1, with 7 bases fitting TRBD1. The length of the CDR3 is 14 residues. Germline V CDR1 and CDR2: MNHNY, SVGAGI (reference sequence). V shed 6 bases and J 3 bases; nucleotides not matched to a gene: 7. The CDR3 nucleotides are TGTGCCAGCAGCCCAAACAGGGGTCACACTGAAGCTTTCTTT. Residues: CASSPNRGHTEAFF.

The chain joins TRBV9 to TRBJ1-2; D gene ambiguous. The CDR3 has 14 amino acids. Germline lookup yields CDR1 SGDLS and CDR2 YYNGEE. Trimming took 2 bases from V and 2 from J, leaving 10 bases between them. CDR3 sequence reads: CASSVDSRNYGYTF. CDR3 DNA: TGTGCCAGCAGCGTCGATTCTCGGAACTATGGCTACACCTTC.